Listed below are T cell receptor beta chains from one sample, sequenced in a study of T-cell memory formation after mild COVID-19. TCRdb used MiXCR to reprocess the 5' RACE reads, holding one entry per CDR3 protein. This sample has 110,000 or so distinct CDR3 sequences, with about a fifth found just once. Material: PBMCs or a T cell subset sorted from them (not recorded which). Receptors were obtained from a man aged 18 to 29 who had mild COVID-19 (a few samples of this study predate the infection). Cell type and time point are not known. CDR3s include the opening cysteine and the closing phenylalanine or tryptophan. The D gene is left open where the match is weak. Expanded clones are given a class, and other clones once, few, many or no size at all.

cdr3_aa cdr3_nt v_call d_call clone_size j_call
CASGLSSYNEQFF TGTGCCAGCGGACTGAGCTCCTACAATGAGCAGTTCTTC TRBV12-3/TRBV12-4 . few TRBJ2-1
CASSPRLDTGELFF TGTGCCAGCAGCCCCAGACTAGACACCGGGGAGCTGTTTTTT TRBV11-2 . few TRBJ2-2
CASSLARGRNEQFF TGTGCCAGCAGCTTAGCGCGGGGGCGAAATGAGCAGTTCTTC TRBV7-2 . few TRBJ2-1
CASSFDRRNQPQHF TGTGCCAGCAGCTTTGACAGACGCAATCAGCCCCAGCATTTT TRBV12-3/TRBV12-4 . few TRBJ1-5
CASSPSAYSYEQYF TGTGCCAGCAGCCCGTCGGCGTACTCCTACGAGCAGTACTTC TRBV5-5 . . TRBJ2-7
CASSQQQEGKPEAFF TGCGCCAGCAGCCAACAACAGGAAGGGAAACCTGAAGCTTTCTTT TRBV4-1 . few TRBJ1-1
CASSLIFPGELFF TGTGCCAGCAGCTTAATCTTTCCCGGGGAGCTGTTTTTT TRBV7-9 . few TRBJ2-2
CASSLGVSGANVLTF TGTGCCAGCAGCTTAGGAGTCTCTGGGGCCAACGTCCTGACTTTC TRBV5-6 . few TRBJ2-6
CASRGHGEAEAFF TGTGCCAGCAGGGGCCACGGGGAAGCTGAAGCTTTCTTT TRBV6-6 . . TRBJ1-1
CASSVNTGVQETQYF TGCGCCAGCAGTGTAAATACAGGGGTACAAGAGACCCAGTACTTC TRBV23-1 TRBD1 . TRBJ2-5
CASSLGPPVTNQPQHF TGTGCCAGCAGCTTGGGCCCACCTGTCACCAATCAGCCCCAGCATTTT TRBV5-6 . . TRBJ1-5
CASSRDGGSRETQYF TGTGCCAGCAGTAGGGATGGGGGATCTAGGGAGACCCAGTACTTC TRBV6-5 . few TRBJ2-5
CASSPLARDYEQYF TGTGCCAGCAGCCCTCTCGCGCGGGACTACGAGCAGTACTTC TRBV9 . few TRBJ2-7
CASSRGQDWNSPLHF TGCGCCAGCAGCCGCGGACAGGACTGGAATTCACCCCTCCACTTT TRBV5-1 TRBD1 few TRBJ1-6
CSASHTGYSNQPQHF TGCAGTGCTAGCCATACAGGATATAGCAATCAGCCCCAGCATTTT TRBV20-1 . few TRBJ1-5
CASGFGTGITEAFF TGTGCTAGTGGTTTTGGGACAGGGATCACTGAAGCTTTCTTT TRBV12-5 TRBD1 . TRBJ1-1
CASSQDPRGTEQFF TGCGCCAGCAGCCAAGATCCCAGGGGGACTGAGCAGTTCTTC TRBV4-1 TRBD1 few TRBJ2-1
CSAPVAGGGLYNTGELFF TGCAGTGCCCCCGTCGCAGGGGGGGGCCTGTATAACACCGGGGAGCTGTTTTTT TRBV20-1 . . TRBJ2-2
CATSRGRSADTDTQYF TGTGCCACCAGCAGGGGCAGGTCAGCCGACACAGATACGCAGTATTTT TRBV15 . . TRBJ2-3
CASSVTSGVTDTQYF TGTGCCAGCAGCGTAACTAGCGGAGTCACAGATACGCAGTATTTT TRBV9 TRBD2 few TRBJ2-3
CSARTGGIDTEAFF TGCAGTGCTAGGACAGGGGGCATCGACACTGAAGCTTTCTTT TRBV20-1 TRBD1 . TRBJ1-1
CASSLAAGQQNTEAFF TGTGCCAGCAGCTTAGCGGCGGGACAGCAGAACACTGAAGCTTTCTTT TRBV7-6 TRBD1 few TRBJ1-1
CASSRSGGRIDTQYF TGTGCCAGCAGCCGAAGCGGGGGGCGGATTGATACGCAGTATTTT TRBV11-2 TRBD2 . TRBJ2-3
CASSPTGVGDTQYF TGTGCCAGCAGTCCTACAGGGGTAGGAGATACGCAGTATTTT TRBV4-2 TRBD1 . TRBJ2-3
CASSLDGAMVGEQYF TGCGCCAGCAGCTTAGACGGGGCCATGGTCGGGGAGCAGTACTTC TRBV5-1 . . TRBJ2-7
CSALTGTGSSYEQYF TGCAGTGCGCTTACCGGGACAGGGAGCTCCTACGAGCAGTACTTC TRBV20-1 TRBD1 . TRBJ2-7
CASSRGSEQYF TGTGCCAGCAGCCGAGGGTCCGAGCAGTACTTC TRBV3-1 . . TRBJ2-7
CASELAASTDTQYF TGTGCCAGCGAGCTAGCGGCTAGCACAGATACGCAGTATTTT TRBV6-2/TRBV6-3 TRBD2 few TRBJ2-3
CASSWTPGQGKAGELFF TGCGCCAGCAGCTGGACACCGGGACAGGGAAAGGCCGGGGAGCTGTTTTTT TRBV5-1 TRBD1 . TRBJ2-2
CASSKEEFANTGELFF TGTGCCAGCAGCAAAGAGGAGTTCGCGAACACCGGGGAGCTGTTTTTT TRBV21-1 . . TRBJ2-2
CASSIRTSGGAGELFF TGTGCCAGCAGCATCCGGACTAGCGGGGGGGCCGGGGAGCTGTTTTTT TRBV7-6 TRBD2 . TRBJ2-2
CSVGTGTGVTDTQYF TGCAGCGTTGGCACCGGGACAGGGGTGACAGATACGCAGTATTTT TRBV29-1 TRBD1 . TRBJ2-3
CSVEESRGRIYGYTF TGCAGCGTTGAAGAGAGCAGGGGGCGCATCTATGGCTACACCTTC TRBV29-1 TRBD1 . TRBJ1-2
CASSGGVFQETQYF TGTGCCAGCAGCGGAGGAGTTTTCCAAGAGACCCAGTACTTC TRBV9 . . TRBJ2-5
CASSYRAVQEGDTQYF TGTGCCAGCAGTTACCGGGCGGTTCAGGAGGGAGATACGCAGTATTTT TRBV6-5 . . TRBJ2-3
CASSSTVATSTDTQYF TGTGCCAGCAGCTCAACAGTAGCAACTAGCACAGATACGCAGTATTTT TRBV7-3 . few TRBJ2-3
CASSQGAASDTEAFF TGCGCCAGCAGCCAAGGGGCCGCCTCGGACACTGAAGCTTTCTTT TRBV4-1 . . TRBJ1-1
CSVELSAQNTGELFF TGCAGCGTTGAGTTGTCAGCCCAAAACACCGGGGAGCTGTTTTTT TRBV29-1 . few TRBJ2-2
CASSRKGTDTQYF TGTGCCAGCAGCAGAAAAGGTACAGATACGCAGTATTTT TRBV7-9 . few TRBJ2-3
CASSLEGTPLPRELFF TGTGCCAGCAGCTTAGAAGGGACTCCTCTACCCCGGGAGCTGTTTTTT TRBV7-6 . few TRBJ2-2
CASAGANYATNEKLFF TGTGCCAGCGCCGGCGCGAACTACGCAACTAATGAAAAACTGTTTTTT TRBV6-2/TRBV6-3 . few TRBJ1-4
CASSPPDGSSYNEQFF TGTGCCAGCAGCCCCCCGGACGGAAGCTCCTACAATGAGCAGTTCTTC TRBV11-2 . few TRBJ2-1
CASSLWQTDRPNTEAFF TGTGCCAGCAGTTTATGGCAGACAGACAGGCCTAACACTGAAGCTTTCTTT TRBV12-3/TRBV12-4 . few TRBJ1-1
CASTIPEGREQYF TGTGCCAGCACCATTCCCGAGGGACGGGAGCAGTACTTC TRBV27 . . TRBJ2-7
CASSLGTGEVDSYEQYF TGTGCCAGCAGCCTCGGGACAGGGGAGGTAGACTCCTACGAGCAGTACTTC TRBV7-9 TRBD1 few TRBJ2-7
CSARDSRGSSYEQYF TGCAGTGCTAGAGATTCGAGGGGTAGCTCCTACGAGCAGTACTTC TRBV20-1 . . TRBJ2-7
CASSSNSNTEAFF TGTGCCAGCAGCTCAAACTCGAACACTGAAGCTTTCTTT TRBV7-2 . . TRBJ1-1
CASSYVQGQETQYF TGTGCCAGCAGTTACGTGCAGGGACAAGAGACCCAGTACTTC TRBV6-5 . . TRBJ2-5
CASSTARGTGELFF TGTGCCAGCAGCACGGCCAGGGGTACCGGGGAGCTGTTTTTT TRBV7-9 . . TRBJ2-2
CASSSGTQETQYF TGTGCCAGCAGCAGCGGGACCCAAGAGACCCAGTACTTC TRBV7-2 TRBD2 . TRBJ2-5
CSAGGSVNTEAFF TGCAGCGCGGGGGGCAGCGTGAACACTGAAGCTTTCTTT TRBV29-1 . few TRBJ1-1
CASSSTIGSFF TGTGCCAGCAGCTCCACCATCGGTTCGTTCTTC TRBV7-9 . . TRBJ2-1
CASSLAGMISYNEQFF TGTGCCAGCAGCTTGGCCGGGATGATCTCCTACAATGAGCAGTTCTTC TRBV5-4 . few TRBJ2-1
CASSYGVNYGYTF TGTGCCAGCAGCTACGGAGTTAACTATGGCTACACCTTC TRBV7-9 . . TRBJ1-2
CASSEQTNQPQHF TGTGCCAGCAGTGAACAGACCAATCAGCCCCAGCATTTT TRBV2 . few TRBJ1-5
CASSLGTVRVGETQYF TGTGCCAGCAGCTTGGGGACAGTGAGGGTAGGGGAGACCCAGTACTTC TRBV5-5 . . TRBJ2-5
CASSSTGLESYNSPLHF TGCGCCAGCAGCTCGACAGGGTTGGAGTCCTATAATTCACCCCTCCACTTT TRBV5-1 TRBD1 . TRBJ1-6
CASSQVVQGAIDTQYF TGCGCCAGCAGCCAAGTTGTCCAGGGGGCGATAGATACGCAGTATTTT TRBV4-1 TRBD1 . TRBJ2-3